The subject of this entry is one T cell receptor (beta chain). The specificity of this receptor is unknown. The cohort was made up of 650 to 700 healthy bone marrow donors. At the time of sampling, all cohort members were nominally healthy, though unrecorded immune exposures were likely present. The donor was CMV seronegative and was included in the group of a few hundred seronegative cohort members. Each donor provided a peripheral blood sample, and peripheral blood mononuclear cells were used for TCR beta sequencing. Genomic DNA was extracted from the blood cell samples with the Qiagen DNeasy Blood Extraction Kit. The data stem from a study of cytomegalovirus exposure and HLA in healthy donors (dated by TCRdb to between 2016 and 2019). Regarding the study in general: An earlier analysis of under 600 of the donors reported approximately 290 Gb of sequence data and some 120 million unique TCR beta sequences from 150 million to 200 million T cells. Roughly 5 DR-DQ haplotypes were handled as single units for association and clustering because linkage in the cohort was strong. Using immunosequencing, the study profiled T cell repertoires from about 610 subjects and related those repertoires to cytomegalovirus serostatus. A later analysis re-analyzed previously published TCR beta repertoires from roughly 630 donors and added high-resolution HLA genotyping to study TCR occurrence patterns. The number of typed donors differed by locus: about 620-640 for A, B, C, DRB1 and DQB1; some 500 for DQA1; some 590 for DPA1; and some 450 for DPB1. The study aimed to test whether cataloging public T cell receptors could reveal signatures of past pathogen exposure. Every repertoire in the discovery cohort had been generated on one and the same sequencing platform. Genome-wide SNP genotypes for about 60% of the roughly 670 donors were used in a later genetic analysis, which treated that subset as a discovery cohort. Donor age, sex, ethnicity and CMV serostatus were collected together with the repertoire data. Of the 300 to 450 genotyped donors, 81% were placed in the genetic ancestry cluster associated with self-reported Caucasian donors. Among approximately 370 genotyped donors of the cohort, an average of around 250,000 unique TCR beta nucleotide sequences was sequenced per donor, of which 15% to 20% were non-productive. HLA typing covered class I and class II loci at four-digit resolution. In the later analysis, no new phenotypic data were used to find candidate immune exposures; instead, reliance was placed on TCR beta sequences and their occurrence across donors. High-throughput TCR immunosequencing, statistical association of individual TCRs with disease status, and machine learning were combined to predict cytomegalovirus infection status. An earlier analysis of several hundred of the donors applied high-throughput TCR beta sequencing to assess whether each TCR beta V gene segment acted as functional or pseudogenic. Roughly 300 gigabases of sequencing data and roughly 81 million unique TCR sequences made up an early release that covered approximately 620 HLA-typed donors. Besides the first cohort of roughly 640 subjects, a separate validation cohort made up of roughly 120 different subjects was used.

The research as a whole found: For the cohort, immune exposure information was limited to CMV serostatus. Because counts were too low, about 18 rarely observed V segments, including chromosome 9 orphons, were excluded from the earlier analysis of fewer than 650 of the donors. Because some donors lacked HLA typing at each locus, the association tests relied only on the typed subset. A later analysis found that TCR association rates varied across HLA loci, with DRB1 alleles showing the most associated TCRs and HLA-C alleles the fewest. An association between a missense DCLRE1C variant and V-gene and J-gene trimming of TCR beta chains was found in a later genetic analysis and replicated in an independent cohort. According to a later analysis, parvovirus B19, influenza, CMV and Epstein-Barr virus appeared linked to several top co-occurrence clusters. The classifier was reported to diagnose cytomegalovirus status with high specificity and sensitivity in both the original and validation cohorts. A later analysis found that HLA-associated TCR beta chains were more clonally expanded and had lower generation probabilities than equally common non-associated chains. In an earlier analysis of a few hundred of the donors, most TCR beta V segments were observed in productive rearrangements about 90% or about 30% of the time, broadly matching IMGT annotations. According to a later genetic analysis, donors in an Asian-associated ancestry cluster had fewer N-insertions in productive TCRs than the approximately 630-donor mean. A cluster of highly shared sequence variants was judged likely to represent a technical artifact of the sequencing pipeline. In a later analysis, 16,951 TCR beta sequences were associated with specific HLA alleles at a false discovery rate of 0.05. Only TCR beta chains were sequenced in this cohort, and the absence of alpha or paired-chain data limited detectable features. According to a later analysis, most CMV-associated TCR beta chains appeared to be HLA-restricted, and the HLA associations seemed to be driven largely by CMV exposure. According to the authors, the approach could potentially be generalized to other disease states and immunological phenotypes. Correlated functional status among segregating V segments might be attributable to linkage disequilibrium, but an unknown experimental factor could not be ruled out. The study listed around 160 TCR beta chains as associated with cytomegalovirus. A further reported finding was that TCR beta sequences accurately predicted the HLA-A and HLA-B alleles for most subjects in the first cohort. Across donors, most TCR sequences were observed very rarely, whereas some public TCRs were present in many individuals. Three of the identified cytomegalovirus-associated TCR beta chains were confirmed in vitro to be specific for cytomegalovirus antigens. Strong co-occurrence of HLA alleles, especially DR and DQ, made assigning TCR associations to individual alleles difficult. Presence/absence analyses assumed roughly uniform sequencing depth across donors, an assumption that may not hold.

The library was made by the immunoSEQ multiplex PCR assay. For the multiplex PCR, a mixture combining 60 forward primers for TCR Vbeta segments and 13 reverse primers for TCR Jbeta segments was used. A multiplex PCR assay on genomic DNA amplified the CDR3 region of rearranged TCR beta genes. Amplified TCR beta libraries were sequenced as 87-base-pair reads on the Illumina HiSeq System. The authors processed their data as follows. A later analysis counted about 80 million unique TCR beta chains across the 670 or so repertoires, and around 9.9 million of these chains were shared by at least two donors. A nearest-neighbor algorithm error-corrected the raw reads and collapsed the reads into unique sequences, merging closely related sequences to remove PCR and sequencing errors. Alignment of CDR3 sequences to IMGT reference sequences was used to assign V, D and J gene segments. For a sequence to be retained, a match of at least six nucleotides was required to both a V gene segment and a J gene segment. A rearrangement counted as productive if the CDR3 had no stop codons and remained in frame with V and J, and every other rearrangement counted as non-productive. Following IMGT convention, CDR3 was defined as the stretch from the second conserved V-encoded cysteine to the conserved J-encoded phenylalanine. In an earlier analysis of 500 to 650 of the donors, sequences lacking an unambiguous match to a single V gene segment were excluded. In an earlier analysis of several hundred of the donors, V segments were called functional above 56.7% productive rearrangements and were called segregating when the between-donor standard deviation exceeded 5%. A statistical classification framework was built for diagnosing cytomegalovirus status from the catalog of TCR beta chain sequences. In a later analysis, TCR nucleotide sequences were compared against IMGT/GENE-DB human TR gene sequences so that V and J genes could be assigned. A later analysis assigned CDR3 sequences and most-parsimonious VDJ recombination scenarios with the TCRdist pipeline. In a later analysis, each TCR beta chain was defined by its CDR3 amino acid sequence together with its V-gene family, and reads lacking a unique V-gene family were excluded. A later analysis removed 550 to 650 highly shared, low-generation-probability nucleotide sequences to deal with suspected cross-contamination and a sequencing artifact. In a later analysis, a clonal expansion index for each public chain was calculated from normalized within-repertoire ranks of inferred template counts. In a later analysis, generation probabilities were computed with a VDJ recombination model fitted to out-of-frame rearrangements, and the resulting probabilities were checked against IGoR. A later analysis scored TCR-TCR, TCR-HLA and TCR-CMV co-occurrence with hypergeometric tests, applying a repertoire-size bias correction to TCR pairs. A later analysis estimated false discovery rates by permuting HLA or CMV assignments 20 times. In a later analysis, co-occurring TCRs were grouped using DBSCAN, with TCRdist sequence similarity added in when clustering inside HLA-allele-positive subsets. Repertoires with fewer than 30,000 or more than 120,000 public chains, plus five repertoires with anomalous nucleotide sharing, were excluded from co-occurrence clustering. Not all clones reach the TCRdb copy of this immuneACCESS table, which keeps in-frame sequences only. Checked studies attribute under half of the gap to unresolved V genes and leave the rest unexplained. Clone size and the V and J calls come from that table; the DNA yielded D and trimming. The sample's table covers over 90,000 clones. The top ten hold 3% to 3.5% of the sample.

Material for sequencing was PBMCs. The sequence came from a man aged 35 to 55 in good health and CMV-seronegative.

For the CDR3, the sequence is CSAPRNTEAFF. The DNA is TGCAGTGCGCCGAGGAACACTGAAGCTTTCTTT. The chain employs TRBV20-1 and TRBJ1-1; no confident D gene assignment can be made. V drops 6 bases and J drops 1 base, leaving 6 bases in between. Taken from the germline V gene (reference sequence), the CDR1 and CDR2 loops are DFQATT and SNEGSKA. The CDR3 runs 11 amino acids, cysteine and phenylalanine included. The sequence is cut down to CDR3 DNA, 33 bases in frame from base 1.